This T cell receptor beta chain was documented in a study of blood T cell repertoires in COVID-19. This clone was detected once. The CDR3 extends over 14 amino acids. V shed 7 bases and J 5 bases; nucleotides not matched to a gene: 10. The germline V gene has CDR1 WSHSY and CDR2 SAAADI. Libraries were prepared by immunoSEQ multiplex PCR; TCRdb keeps only in-frame clonotypes and omits some of them. The sample records roughly 500,000 clones, 89% being singletons. The V gene is TRBV10-2, the J gene TRBJ2-5; 7 bases are a match to TRBD2. The sequenced sample was peripheral blood. The TCR sequence derives from a man between 18 and 29 years old with COVID-19, enrolled during active disease. The CDR3 spells CASKTRLAGETQYF. The CDR3 DNA follows: TGCGCCAGCAAAACCCGACTAGCCGGCGAGACCCAGTACTTC.